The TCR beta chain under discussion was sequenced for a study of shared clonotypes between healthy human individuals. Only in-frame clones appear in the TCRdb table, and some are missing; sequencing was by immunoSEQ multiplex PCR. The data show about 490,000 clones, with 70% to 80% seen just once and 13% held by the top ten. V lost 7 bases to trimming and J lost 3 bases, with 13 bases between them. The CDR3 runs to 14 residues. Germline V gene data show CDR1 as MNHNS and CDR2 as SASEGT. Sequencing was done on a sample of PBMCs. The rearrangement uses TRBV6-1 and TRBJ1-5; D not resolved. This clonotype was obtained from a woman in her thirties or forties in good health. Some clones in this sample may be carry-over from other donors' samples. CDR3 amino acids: CASNTPNNNQPQHF. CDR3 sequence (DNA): TGTGCCAGCAACACCCCTAATAACAATCAGCCCCAGCATTTT.